The T cell receptor (beta chain) under discussion was sequenced for a study of T cells in Graves' hyperthyroidism and ophthalmopathy. Looking at the study overall: Initial diagnosis, before any treatment, was when peripheral blood was collected.

V gave up 5 bases and J gave up 4 bases, with 17 bases separating them. Germline V CDR1 and CDR2: SNHLY, FYNNEI. CDR3 length: 15 amino acids. The table lists this clonotype with many counts. What was amplified from RNA transcripts were TCR beta CDR3 regions. First-round RT-PCR with HTBI primers amplified the TCR CDR3 region. MiXCR, applied by TCRdb to the multiplex PCR reads, yields one record per CDR3 protein. This table holds about 250,000 distinct CDR3 sequences, around 25% found once. This TCR was sampled from a middle-aged woman with Graves' ophthalmopathy. The chain carries TRBV2 and TRBJ1-1; perhaps TRBD1 as D (6 bases). The sequencing input was blood. CDR3 loop: CASSRRDLGGTEAFF. CDR3 nucleotides: TGTGCCAGCAGTCGCCGGGATTTAGGGGGCACTGAAGCTTTCTTT.